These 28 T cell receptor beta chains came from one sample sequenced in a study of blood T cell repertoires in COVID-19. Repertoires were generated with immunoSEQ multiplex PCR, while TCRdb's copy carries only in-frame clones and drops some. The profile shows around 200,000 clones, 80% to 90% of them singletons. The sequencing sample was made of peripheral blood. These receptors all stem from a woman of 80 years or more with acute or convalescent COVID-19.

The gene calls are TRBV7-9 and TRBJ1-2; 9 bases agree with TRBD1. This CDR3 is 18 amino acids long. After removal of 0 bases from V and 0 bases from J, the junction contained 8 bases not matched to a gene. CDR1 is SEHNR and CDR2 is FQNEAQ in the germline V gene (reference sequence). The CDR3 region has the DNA TGTGCCAGCAGCTTAGCGCGGGGACAGGGAGATACTAACTATGGCTACACCTTC. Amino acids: CASSLARGQGDTNYGYTF.

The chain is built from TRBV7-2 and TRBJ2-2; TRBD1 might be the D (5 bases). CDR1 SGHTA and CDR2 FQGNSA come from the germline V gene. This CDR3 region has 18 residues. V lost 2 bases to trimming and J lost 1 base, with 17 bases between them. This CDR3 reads CASSLYTGRTLNTGELFF. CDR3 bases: TGTGCCAGCAGCTTATACACAGGCCGAACTTTGAACACCGGGGAGCTGTTTTTT.

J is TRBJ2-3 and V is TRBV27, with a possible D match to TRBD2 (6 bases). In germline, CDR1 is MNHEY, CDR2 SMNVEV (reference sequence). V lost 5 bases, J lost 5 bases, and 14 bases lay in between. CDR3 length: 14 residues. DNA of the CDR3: TGTGCCAGCAGTCGGAACGGGGGAATAGATACGCAGTATTTT. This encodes CASSRNGGIDTQYF.

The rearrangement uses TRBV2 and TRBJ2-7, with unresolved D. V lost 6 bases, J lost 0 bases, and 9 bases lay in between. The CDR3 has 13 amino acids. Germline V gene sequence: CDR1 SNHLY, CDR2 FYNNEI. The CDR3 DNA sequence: TGTGCCAGCAGCTATAGCCACTCCTACGAGCAGTACTTC. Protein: CASSYSHSYEQYF. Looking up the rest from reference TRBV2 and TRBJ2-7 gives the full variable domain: EPEVTQTPSHQVTQMGQEVILRCVPISNHLYFYWYRQILGQKVEFLVSFYNNEISEKSEIFDDQFSVERPDGSNFTLKIRSTKLEDSAMYFCASSYSHSYEQYFGPGTRLTVT.

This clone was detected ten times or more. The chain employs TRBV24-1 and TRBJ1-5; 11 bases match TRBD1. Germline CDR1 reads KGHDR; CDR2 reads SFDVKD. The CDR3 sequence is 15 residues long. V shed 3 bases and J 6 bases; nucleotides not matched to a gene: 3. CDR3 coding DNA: TGTGCCACCAGTGATCGGACAGGGGGCGGTCAGCCCCAGCATTTT. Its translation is CATSDRTGGGQPQHF.

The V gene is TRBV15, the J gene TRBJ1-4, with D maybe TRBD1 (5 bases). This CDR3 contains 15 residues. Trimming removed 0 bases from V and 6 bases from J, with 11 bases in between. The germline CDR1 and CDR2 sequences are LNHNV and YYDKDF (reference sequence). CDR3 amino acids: CATSRDVGEDEKLFF. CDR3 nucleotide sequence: TGTGCCACCAGCAGAGATGTGGGGGAGGATGAAAAACTGTTTTTT.

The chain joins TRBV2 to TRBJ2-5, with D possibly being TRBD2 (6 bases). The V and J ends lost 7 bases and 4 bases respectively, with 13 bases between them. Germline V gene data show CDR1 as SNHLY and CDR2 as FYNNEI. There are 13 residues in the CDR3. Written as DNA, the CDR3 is TGTGCCAGCATCTCGGGGGAGACAGAGACCCAGTACTTC. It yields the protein CASISGETETQYF.

The DNA of the CDR3 is TGTGCCAGCAGTGAAGCCAGGGGCAATGAAAAACTGTTTTTT. This encodes CASSEARGNEKLFF. The chain joins TRBV2 to TRBJ1-4; TRBD1 is a possible D gene (6 bases). The V gene's germline CDR1 is SNHLY and CDR2 FYNNEI. The CDR3 consists of 14 residues. V shed 0 bases and J shed 5 bases, with 7 bases lying between them.

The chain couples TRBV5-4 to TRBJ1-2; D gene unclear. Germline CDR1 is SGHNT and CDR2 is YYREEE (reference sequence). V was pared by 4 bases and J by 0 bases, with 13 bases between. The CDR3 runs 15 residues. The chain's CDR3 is CASSPPGSANYGYTF. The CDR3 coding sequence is TGTGCCAGCAGCCCGCCGGGGTCCGCTAACTATGGCTACACCTTC.

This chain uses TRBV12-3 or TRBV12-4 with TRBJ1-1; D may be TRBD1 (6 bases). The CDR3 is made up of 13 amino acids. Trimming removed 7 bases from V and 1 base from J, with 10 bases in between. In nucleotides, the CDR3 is TGTGCCAGCAAACTACAGGGGAACACTGAAGCTTTCTTT. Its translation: CASKLQGNTEAFF.

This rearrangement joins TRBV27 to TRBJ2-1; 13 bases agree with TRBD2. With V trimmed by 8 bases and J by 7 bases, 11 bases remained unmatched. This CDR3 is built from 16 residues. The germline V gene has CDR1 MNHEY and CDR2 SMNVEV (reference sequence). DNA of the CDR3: TGTGCCAGCGCCGATTGGGGGACTAGCGGGAAGAATGAGCAGTTCTTC. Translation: CASADWGTSGKNEQFF.

DNA of the CDR3: TGTGCCAGCAGCGTAGGGGTTGGACTAGCGGCCCAAGAGACCCAGTACTTC. This gives the protein CASSVGVGLAAQETQYF. The J gene is TRBJ2-5, the V gene TRBV9; TRBD2 aligns across 10 bases. Germline V lookup: CDR1 SGDLS, CDR2 YYNGEE. The CDR3 has 17 amino acids. J was trimmed by 1 base and V by 0 bases; bases with no gene match: 6.

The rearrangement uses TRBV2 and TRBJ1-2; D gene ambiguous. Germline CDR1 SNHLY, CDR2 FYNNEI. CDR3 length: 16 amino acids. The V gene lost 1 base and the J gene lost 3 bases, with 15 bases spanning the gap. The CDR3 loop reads CASSEEQIISDYGYTF. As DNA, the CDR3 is TGTGCCAGCAGTGAAGAACAGATCATCTCGGACTATGGCTACACCTTC. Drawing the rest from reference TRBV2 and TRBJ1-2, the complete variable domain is EPEVTQTPSHQVTQMGQEVILRCVPISNHLYFYWYRQILGQKVEFLVSFYNNEISEKSEIFDDQFSVERPDGSNFTLKIRSTKLEDSAMYFCASSEEQIISDYGYTFGSGTRLTVV.

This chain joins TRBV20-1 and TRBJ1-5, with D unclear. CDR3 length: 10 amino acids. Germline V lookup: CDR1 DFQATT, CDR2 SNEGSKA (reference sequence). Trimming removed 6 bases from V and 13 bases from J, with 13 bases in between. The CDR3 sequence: CSAPPAGQHF. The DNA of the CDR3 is TGCAGTGCACCCCCGGCAGGTCAGCATTTT.

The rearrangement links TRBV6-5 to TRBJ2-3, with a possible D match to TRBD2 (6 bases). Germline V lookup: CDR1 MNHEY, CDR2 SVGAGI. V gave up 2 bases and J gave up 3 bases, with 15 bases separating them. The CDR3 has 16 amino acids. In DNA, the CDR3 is TGTGCCAGCAGTTACGTCGGATTTGCGGGGACAGATACGCAGTATTTT. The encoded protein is CASSYVGFAGTDTQYF.

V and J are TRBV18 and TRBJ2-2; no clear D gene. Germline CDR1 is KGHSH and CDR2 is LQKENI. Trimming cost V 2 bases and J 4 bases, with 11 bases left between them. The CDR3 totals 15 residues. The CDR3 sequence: CASSPELRLTGELFF. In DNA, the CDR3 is TGTGCCAGCTCACCAGAACTGAGGCTCACCGGGGAGCTGTTTTTT.

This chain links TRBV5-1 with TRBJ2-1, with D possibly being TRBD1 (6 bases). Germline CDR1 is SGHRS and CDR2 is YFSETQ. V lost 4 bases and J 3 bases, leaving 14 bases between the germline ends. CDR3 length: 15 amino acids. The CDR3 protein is CASSHMTGDYNEQFF. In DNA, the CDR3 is TGCGCCAGCAGCCACATGACAGGAGACTACAATGAGCAGTTCTTC.

The CDR3 sequence: CASSIVGTGSRTSVSAQPQHF. In nucleotides, the CDR3 is TGTGCCAGTAGTATAGTGGGGACAGGGTCCCGAACGTCCGTCTCAGCTCAGCCCCAGCATTTT. This chain uses TRBV19 with TRBJ1-5, with 9 nucleotides matching TRBD1. This CDR3 is 21 amino acids long. Germline CDR1 reads LNHDA; CDR2 reads SQIVND (reference sequence). Trimming cost V 1 base and J 6 bases; bases outside gene matches: 22. The entire variable domain, with the rest obtained from reference TRBV19 and TRBJ1-5, is as follows: DGGITQSPKYLFRKEGQNVTLSCEQNLNHDAMYWYRQDPGQGLRLIYYSQIVNDFQKGDIAEGYSVSREKKESFPLTVTSAQKNPTAFYLCASSIVGTGSRTSVSAQPQHFGDGTRLSIL.

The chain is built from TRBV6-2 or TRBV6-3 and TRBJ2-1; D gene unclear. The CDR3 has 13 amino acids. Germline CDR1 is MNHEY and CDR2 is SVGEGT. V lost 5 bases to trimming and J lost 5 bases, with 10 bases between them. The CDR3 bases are TGTGCCAGCAGTCTCGACTTCAACAATGAGCAGTTCTTC. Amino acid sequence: CASSLDFNNEQFF.

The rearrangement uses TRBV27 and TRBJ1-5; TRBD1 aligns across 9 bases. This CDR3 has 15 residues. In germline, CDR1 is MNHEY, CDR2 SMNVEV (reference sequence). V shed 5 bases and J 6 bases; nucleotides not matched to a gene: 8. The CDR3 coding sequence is TGTGCCAGCAGTGTCGACAGGGGGACGAGTCAGCCCCAGCATTTT. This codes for CASSVDRGTSQPQHF.

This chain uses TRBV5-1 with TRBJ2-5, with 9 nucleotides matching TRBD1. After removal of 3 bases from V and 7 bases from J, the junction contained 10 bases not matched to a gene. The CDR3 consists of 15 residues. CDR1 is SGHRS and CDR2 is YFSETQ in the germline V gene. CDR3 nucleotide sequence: TGCGCCAGCAGCTATCCGGGACAGGGTCCAGGGACCCAGTACTTC. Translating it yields CASSYPGQGPGTQYF.

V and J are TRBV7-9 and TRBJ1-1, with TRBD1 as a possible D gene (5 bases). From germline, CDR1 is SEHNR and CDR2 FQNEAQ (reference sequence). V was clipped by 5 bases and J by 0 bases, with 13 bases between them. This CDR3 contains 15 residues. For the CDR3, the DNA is TGTGCCAGCAGCCCAGGTGGGGACTTGAACACTGAAGCTTTCTTT. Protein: CASSPGGDLNTEAFF.

CDR3 coding DNA: TGTGCCAGCAGTCCCGACGACTGGAAAGGTGAGCAGTTCTTC. Protein sequence: CASSPDDWKGEQFF. The rearrangement uses TRBV27 and TRBJ2-1; unclear D gene. CDR1 is MNHEY and CDR2 is SMNVEV in the germline V gene (reference sequence). V lost 5 bases and J 9 bases, leaving 17 bases between the germline ends. The CDR3 runs 14 residues.

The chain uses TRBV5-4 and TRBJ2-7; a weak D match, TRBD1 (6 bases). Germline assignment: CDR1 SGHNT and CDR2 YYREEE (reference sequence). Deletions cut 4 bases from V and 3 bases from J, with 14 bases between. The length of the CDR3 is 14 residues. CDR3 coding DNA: TGTGCCAGCAGCATATACAGGGATCGCTACGAGCAGTACTTC. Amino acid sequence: CASSIYRDRYEQYF.

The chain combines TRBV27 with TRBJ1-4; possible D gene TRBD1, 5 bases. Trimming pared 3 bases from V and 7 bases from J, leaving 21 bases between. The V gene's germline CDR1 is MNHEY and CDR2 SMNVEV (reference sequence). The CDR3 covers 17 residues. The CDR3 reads CASSFTGVKGRREKLFF. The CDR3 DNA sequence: TGTGCCAGCAGTTTTACGGGGGTAAAGGGGAGGCGTGAAAAACTGTTTTTT. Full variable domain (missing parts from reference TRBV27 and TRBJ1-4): EAQVTQNPRYLITVTGKKLTVTCSQNMNHEYMSWYRQDPGLGLRQIYYSMNVEVTDKGDVPEGYKVSRKEKRNFPLILESPSPNQTSLYFCASSFTGVKGRREKLFFGSGTQLSVL.

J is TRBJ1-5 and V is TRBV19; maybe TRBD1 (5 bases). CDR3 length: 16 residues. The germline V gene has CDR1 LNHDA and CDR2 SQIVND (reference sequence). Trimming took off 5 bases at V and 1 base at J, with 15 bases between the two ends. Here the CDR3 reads CASSPNVGRSNQPQHF. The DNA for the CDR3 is TGTGCCAGTAGTCCCAACGTGGGGCGGAGCAATCAGCCCCAGCATTTT.

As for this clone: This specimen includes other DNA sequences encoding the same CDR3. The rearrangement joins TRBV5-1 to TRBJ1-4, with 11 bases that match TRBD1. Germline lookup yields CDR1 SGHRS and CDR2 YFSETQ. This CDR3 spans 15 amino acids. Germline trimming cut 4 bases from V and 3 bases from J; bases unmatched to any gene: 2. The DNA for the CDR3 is TGCGCCAGCAGCCGGGACAGGGGGGCTAATGAAAAACTGTTTTTT. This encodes CASSRDRGANEKLFF.

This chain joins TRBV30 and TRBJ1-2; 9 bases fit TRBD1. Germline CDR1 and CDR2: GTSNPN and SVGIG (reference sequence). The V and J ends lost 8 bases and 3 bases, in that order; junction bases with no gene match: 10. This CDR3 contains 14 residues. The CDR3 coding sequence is TGTGCCAGCCCCGACAGGGGGGAGGACTATGGCTACACCTTC. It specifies CASPDRGEDYGYTF.